The clone carrying this T cell receptor beta chain appeared many times. Its antigen is currently unknown. Included in the TCR beta cDNA libraries were unique molecular identifiers. TCRdb redid the calling of the PCR reads with MiXCR, one entry per CDR3 protein. The data show some 690,000 distinct CDR3 sequences, 25% to 30% seen once. The data are from a study of post-analysis software for immune sequencing data. Study conclusions and caveats: About 5 TRBV segments appeared more often in patients than in controls, and TRBV5-6, TRBV5-1 and TRBV20-1 were among these. Under the F measure, samples that were prepared in one batch clustered strongly together.

Losses at the gene ends were 1 base for V and 4 bases for J; bases not matched to a gene: 6. CDR1 is DFQATT, CDR2 SNEGSKA, per germline (reference sequence). The CDR3 runs 14 residues. This chain uses TRBV20-1 with TRBJ2-5; 7 bases agree with TRBD1. Material for sequencing was blood. The TCR originated in a girl between 10 and 17 years old with multiple sclerosis. In DNA, the CDR3 is TGCAGTGCTAGAGCAATGGGACAGATAGAGACCCAGTACTTC. This encodes CSARAMGQIETQYF.